This T cell receptor (beta chain) was obtained from a study of vaccination effects on CD4 cells after COVID-19. This clone was seen more than once but under ten times. The antigen remains undetermined. Assay used: immunoSEQ multiplex PCR; TCRdb lists only in-frame clones, some missing. Of tens of thousands of clones in the sample, 73% were seen once. Antigen-specific CD4+ T cells were expanded with viral peptide pools in the ViraFEST assay before sequencing. Culturing for approximately 10 days preceded CD4+ T cell isolation. Participants were given two doses of BNT162b2 or mRNA-1273 vaccine. The receptor's source is a human donor who received a COVID-19 vaccine. The specimen was CD4+ T cells from PBMCs cultured with HCoV-229E spike peptides, collected after COVID-19 vaccination.

The CDR3 spells CASSLSGVENNEQFF. The CDR3 nucleotides are TGCGCCAGCAGCTTGTCGGGGGTCGAGAACAATGAGCAGTTCTTC. The chain couples TRBV5-1 to TRBJ2-1; D possibly corresponds to TRBD2 (6 bases). Germline V lookup: CDR1 SGHRS, CDR2 YFSETQ. The CDR3 extends over 15 amino acids. V was clipped by 1 base and J by 5 bases, with 13 bases between them.